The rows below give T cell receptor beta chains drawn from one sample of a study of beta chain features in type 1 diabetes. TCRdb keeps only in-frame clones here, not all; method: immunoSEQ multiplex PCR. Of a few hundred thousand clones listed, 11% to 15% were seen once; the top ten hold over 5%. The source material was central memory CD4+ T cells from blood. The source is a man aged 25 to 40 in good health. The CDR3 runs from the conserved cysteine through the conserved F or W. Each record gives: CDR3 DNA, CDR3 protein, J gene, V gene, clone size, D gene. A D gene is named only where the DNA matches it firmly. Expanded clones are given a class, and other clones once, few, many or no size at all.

TGTGCCAGCAGTGACGGAAACAATCAGCCCCAGCATTTT,CASSDGNNQPQHF,TRBJ1-5,TRBV5-6,NA,NA
TGTGCCAGCAGCGTAGCTGGAAGGACAGGTTTCACAGATACGCAGTATTTT,CASSVAGRTGFTDTQYF,TRBJ2-3,TRBV9,once,TRBD1
TGCAGCGTTGGGACGCGGGGGGGCGGTGAGCAGTTCTTC,CSVGTRGGGEQFF,TRBJ2-1,TRBV29-1,NA,TRBD2
TGTGCCAGCACACAATCAACGAGAGAGCAGTACTTC,CASTQSTREQYF,TRBJ2-7,TRBV18,NA,NA
TGCGCCAGCAGCCGGGGACAGGGGGCGCGCTCTGAAAAACTGTTTTTT,CASSRGQGARSEKLFF,TRBJ1-4,TRBV5-1,NA,TRBD1
TGTGCCAGCAGTGAGGCGGGGGGGACGAAAGATACGCAGTATTTT,CASSEAGGTKDTQYF,TRBJ2-3,TRBV2,few,TRBD2
TGTGCCAGCTCACCTCAGCGACAGGGTGGCCAAGAGACCCAGTACTTC,CASSPQRQGGQETQYF,TRBJ2-5,TRBV18,few,TRBD1
TGCGCCAGCAGCCTTTCCCGGGACAGGGGTTATGAGCAGTACTTC,CASSLSRDRGYEQYF,TRBJ2-7,TRBV4-3,few,TRBD1
TGTGCCAGTAGTATTGATGGCAGCACAGATACGCAGTATTTT,CASSIDGSTDTQYF,TRBJ2-3,TRBV19,NA,NA
TGTGCCAGCAGTTCTAGCGGCGGAGGATGGTTGTATTTT,CASSSSGGGWLYF,TRBJ2-3,TRBV9,few,TRBD2
TGTGCCAGCAGCCCGGACCCGAGGGGCACAGATACGCAGTATTTT,CASSPDPRGTDTQYF,TRBJ2-3,TRBV4-2,few,NA
TGTGCCAGCAGCGTAGCGGGGGGGCGGGAGCAGTTCTTC,CASSVAGGREQFF,TRBJ2-1,TRBV2,NA,TRBD2
TGTGCTAGTGGGAACGGACAGGGGAGGACTGAAGCTTTCTTT,CASGNGQGRTEAFF,TRBJ1-1,TRBV12-5,NA,TRBD1
TGCAGCGTCCCACCGGCAGGGGGCCGCACAGATACGCAGTATTTT,CSVPPAGGRTDTQYF,TRBJ2-3,TRBV29-1,NA,TRBD1
TGTGCCAGCTCACCATTGTCGACAGGGCTCATGAACACTGAAGCTTTCTTT,CASSPLSTGLMNTEAFF,TRBJ1-1,TRBV18,NA,TRBD1
TGTGCCAGTAGTATATCGGGGACAGGGGTCGGAAACACCATATATTTT,CASSISGTGVGNTIYF,TRBJ1-3,TRBV19,NA,TRBD1
TGTGCCATCAGTGAGTCGAACCGAGGGGAGACCCAGTACTTC,CAISESNRGETQYF,TRBJ2-5,TRBV10-3,NA,NA
TGCGCCAGCAGCAGAGGGACTAGCGGACGAACAGATACGCAGTATTTT,CASSRGTSGRTDTQYF,TRBJ2-3,TRBV5-1,NA,TRBD2